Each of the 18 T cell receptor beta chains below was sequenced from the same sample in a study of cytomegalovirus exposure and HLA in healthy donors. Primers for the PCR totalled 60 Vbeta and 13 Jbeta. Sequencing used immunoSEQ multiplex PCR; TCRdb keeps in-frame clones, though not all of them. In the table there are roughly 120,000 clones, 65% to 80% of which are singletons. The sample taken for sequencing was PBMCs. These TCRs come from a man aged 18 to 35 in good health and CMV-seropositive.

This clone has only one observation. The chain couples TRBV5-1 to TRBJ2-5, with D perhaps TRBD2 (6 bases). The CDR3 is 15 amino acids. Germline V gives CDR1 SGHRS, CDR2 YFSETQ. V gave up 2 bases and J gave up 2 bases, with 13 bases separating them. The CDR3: CASSLVGLSQETQYF. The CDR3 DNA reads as TGCGCCAGCAGCTTAGTGGGACTGTCTCAAGAGACCCAGTACTTC.

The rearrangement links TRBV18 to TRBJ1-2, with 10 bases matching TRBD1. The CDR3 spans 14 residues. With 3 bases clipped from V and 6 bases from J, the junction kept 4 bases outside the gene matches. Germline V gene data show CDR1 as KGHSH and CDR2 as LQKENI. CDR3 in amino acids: CASSPQTGGDGYTF. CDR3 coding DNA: TGTGCCAGCTCACCCCAGACAGGGGGCGATGGCTACACCTTC.

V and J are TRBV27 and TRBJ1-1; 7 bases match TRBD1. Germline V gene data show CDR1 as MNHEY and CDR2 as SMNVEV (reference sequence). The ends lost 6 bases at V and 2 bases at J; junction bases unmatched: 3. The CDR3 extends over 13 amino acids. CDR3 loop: CASSWDSNTEAFF. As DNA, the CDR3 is TGTGCCAGCAGCTGGGACAGTAACACTGAAGCTTTCTTT.

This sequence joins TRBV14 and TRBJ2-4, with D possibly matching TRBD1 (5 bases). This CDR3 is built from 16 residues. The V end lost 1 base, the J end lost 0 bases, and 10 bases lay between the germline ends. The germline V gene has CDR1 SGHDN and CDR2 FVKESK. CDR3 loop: CASSQARAEAKNIQYF. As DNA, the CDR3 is TGTGCCAGCAGCCAAGCCAGGGCTGAAGCCAAAAACATTCAGTACTTC.

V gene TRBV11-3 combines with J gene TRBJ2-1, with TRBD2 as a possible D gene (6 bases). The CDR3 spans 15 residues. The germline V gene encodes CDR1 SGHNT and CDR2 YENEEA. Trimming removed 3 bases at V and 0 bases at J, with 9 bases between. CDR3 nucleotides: TGTGCCAGCAGCTTGGAGGGTAGCTCCTACAATGAGCAGTTCTTC. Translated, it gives CASSLEGSSYNEQFF.

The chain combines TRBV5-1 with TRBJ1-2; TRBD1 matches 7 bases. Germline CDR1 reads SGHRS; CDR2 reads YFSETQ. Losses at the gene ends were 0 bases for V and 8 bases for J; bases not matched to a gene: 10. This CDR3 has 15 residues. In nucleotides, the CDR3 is TGCGCCAGCAGCTTGGAGGGGACAGTAACAACCGGCTACACCTTC. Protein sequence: CASSLEGTVTTGYTF.

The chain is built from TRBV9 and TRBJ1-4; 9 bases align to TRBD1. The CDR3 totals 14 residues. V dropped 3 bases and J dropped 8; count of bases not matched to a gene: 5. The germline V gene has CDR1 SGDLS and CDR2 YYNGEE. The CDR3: CASSGQGVEEKLFF. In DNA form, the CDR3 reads TGTGCCAGCAGCGGACAGGGGGTAGAAGAAAAACTGTTTTTT.

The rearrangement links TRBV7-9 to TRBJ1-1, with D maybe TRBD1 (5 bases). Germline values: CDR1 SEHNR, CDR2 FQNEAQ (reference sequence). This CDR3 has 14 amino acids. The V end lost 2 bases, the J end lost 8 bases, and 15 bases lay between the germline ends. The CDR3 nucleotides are TGTGCCAGCAGCTTACTAGGGGATGGCAGAGAAGCTTTCTTT. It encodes CASSLLGDGREAFF.

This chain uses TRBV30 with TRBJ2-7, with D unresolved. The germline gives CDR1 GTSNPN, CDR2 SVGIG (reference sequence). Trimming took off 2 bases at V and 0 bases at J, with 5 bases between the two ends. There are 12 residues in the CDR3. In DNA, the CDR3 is TGTGCCTGGAGTTTTAGCTCCTACGAGCAGTACTTC. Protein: CAWSFSSYEQYF.

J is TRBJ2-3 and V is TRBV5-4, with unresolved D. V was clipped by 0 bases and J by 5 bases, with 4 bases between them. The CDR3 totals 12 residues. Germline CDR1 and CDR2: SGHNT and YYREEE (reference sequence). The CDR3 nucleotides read TGTGCCAGCAGCTTGGCCCTAGATACGCAGTATTTT. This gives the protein CASSLALDTQYF.

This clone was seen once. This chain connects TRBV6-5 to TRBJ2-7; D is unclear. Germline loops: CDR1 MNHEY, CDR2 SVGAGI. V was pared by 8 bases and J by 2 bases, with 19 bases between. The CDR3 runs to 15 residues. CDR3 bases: TGTGCCAGCCTTGAATTTGGTTTTGGAGCCTACGAGCAGTACTTC. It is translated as CASLEFGFGAYEQYF.

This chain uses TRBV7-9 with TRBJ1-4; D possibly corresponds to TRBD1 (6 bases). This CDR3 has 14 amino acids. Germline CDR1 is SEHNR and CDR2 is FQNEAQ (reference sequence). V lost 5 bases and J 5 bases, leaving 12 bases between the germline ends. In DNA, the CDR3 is TGTGCCAGCAGCCAAACAGGGTCCAATGAAAAACTGTTTTTT. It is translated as CASSQTGSNEKLFF.

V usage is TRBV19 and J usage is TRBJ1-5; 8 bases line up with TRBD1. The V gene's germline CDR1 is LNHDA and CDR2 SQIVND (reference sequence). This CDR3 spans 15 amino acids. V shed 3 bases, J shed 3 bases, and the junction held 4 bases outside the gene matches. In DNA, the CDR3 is TGTGCCAGTAGTATCACAGGGGGACCCAATCAGCCCCAGCATTTT. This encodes CASSITGGPNQPQHF.

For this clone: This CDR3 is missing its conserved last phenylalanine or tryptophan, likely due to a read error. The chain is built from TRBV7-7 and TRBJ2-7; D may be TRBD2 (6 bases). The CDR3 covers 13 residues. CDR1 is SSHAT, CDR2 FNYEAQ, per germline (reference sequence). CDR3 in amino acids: CASSEGPGEEQYL. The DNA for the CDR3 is TGTGCTAGCAGCGAGGGCCCGGGGGAAGAGCAGTACCTC.

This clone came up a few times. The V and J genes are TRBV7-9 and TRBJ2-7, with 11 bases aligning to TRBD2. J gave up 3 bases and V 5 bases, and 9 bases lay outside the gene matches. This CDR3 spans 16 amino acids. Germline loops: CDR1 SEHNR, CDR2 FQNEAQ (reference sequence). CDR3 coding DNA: TGTGCCAGCAGCAGGGCGGTAGCGGGAGGGGGCTACGAGCAGTACTTC. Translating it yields CASSRAVAGGGYEQYF.

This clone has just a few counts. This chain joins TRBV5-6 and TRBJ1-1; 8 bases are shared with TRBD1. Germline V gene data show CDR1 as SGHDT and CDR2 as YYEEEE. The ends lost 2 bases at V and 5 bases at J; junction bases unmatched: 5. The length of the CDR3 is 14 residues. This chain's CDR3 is CASSFGQGGTEAFF. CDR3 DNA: TGTGCCAGCAGCTTCGGACAGGGTGGTACTGAAGCTTTCTTT.

The CDR3 here is CSAATGETDTQYF. The CDR3 nucleotides are TGCAGCGCTGCCACAGGGGAGACAGATACGCAGTATTTT. V usage is TRBV29-1 and J usage is TRBJ2-3; the match to TRBD1 covers 7 bases. Looked up from germline, CDR1 is SQVTM and CDR2 is ANQGSEA. V lost 7 bases and J lost 3; bases outside the gene matches: 7. This CDR3 comprises 13 residues.

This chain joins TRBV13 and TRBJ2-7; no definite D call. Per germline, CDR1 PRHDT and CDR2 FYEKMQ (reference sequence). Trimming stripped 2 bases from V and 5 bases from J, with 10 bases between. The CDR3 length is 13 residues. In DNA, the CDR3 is TGTGCCAGCAGCTTAATGAGGAACGACGAGCAGTACTTC. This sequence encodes CASSLMRNDEQYF.